The rows below give T cell receptor beta chains drawn from one sample of a study of T cell responses to AZD1222 COVID-19 vaccine. Sequencing used immunoSEQ multiplex PCR; TCRdb keeps in-frame clones, though not all of them. The profile shows about 120,000 clones, roughly 90% of them singletons. The material sequenced was peripheral blood, taken on day 0 of AZD1222 vaccination. The receptors were sampled from an adult in good health. Each CDR3 is given with its conserved first and last residue. The D gene is left open where the match is weak. Size values are once, few and many counts, or a class for expanded clones, and some rows have none.

D gene,clone size,J gene,V gene,CDR3 DNA,CDR3 protein
TRBD1,few,TRBJ1-5,TRBV9,TGTGCCAGCAGCGGCGGGACAGCTGACAATCAGCCCCAGCATTTT,CASSGGTADNQPQHF
-,-,TRBJ1-2,TRBV18,TGTGCCAGCTCAGCCGGGACCTTTGACCTTGGCTACACCTTC,CASSAGTFDLGYTF
-,-,TRBJ2-1,TRBV2,TGTGCCAGCATCGAGACTGGTCGCAACTACAATGAGCAGTTCTTC,CASIETGRNYNEQFF
TRBD2,once,TRBJ2-1,TRBV9,TGTGCCAGCAGCGCCGGGACTAGCGGGGGGGAGCAGTTCTTC,CASSAGTSGGEQFF
-,-,TRBJ1-2,TRBV5-8,TGTGCCAGCAGCTTCGAACAGTATGGCTACACCTTC,CASSFEQYGYTF
TRBD1,-,TRBJ1-2,TRBV2,TGTGCCAGCAGCGTGGGACAGGGACTCGAGGGTGGCTACACCTTC,CASSVGQGLEGGYTF
TRBD2,once,TRBJ2-2,TRBV4-3,TGCGCCAGCAGCCAAGATGGGGCTAGCGGGGGGTTCACCGGGGAGCTGTTTTTT,CASSQDGASGGFTGELFF
TRBD2,-,TRBJ2-7,TRBV7-2,TGTGCCAGCAGCTTACGACGGGGGGACGAGCAGTACTTC,CASSLRRGDEQYF
TRBD1,-,TRBJ1-3,TRBV6-5,TGTGCCAGCAGTACCGCAGGGGGCCAAGGAAACACCATATATTTT,CASSTAGGQGNTIYF
-,once,TRBJ1-1,TRBV7-3,TGTGCCAGCAGCTTAGCGTTCGGGAACACTGAAGCTTTCTTT,CASSLAFGNTEAFF
-,-,TRBJ2-3,TRBV9,TGTGCCAGCAGCGTAGTGGCTGATACGCAGTATTTT,CASSVVADTQYF
-,-,TRBJ1-4,TRBV5-1,TGCGCCAGCAGCTTGGTTTTCGGCGGCCCAACTAATGAAAAACTGTTTTTT,CASSLVFGGPTNEKLFF
TRBD2,-,TRBJ2-7,TRBV27,TGTGCCAGCAGGGGGACTACCTACGAGCAGTACTTC,CASRGTTYEQYF
-,medium-sized,TRBJ1-3,TRBV6-5,TGTGCCAGCAGTCCGGACAGTTCTGGAAACACCATATATTTT,CASSPDSSGNTIYF
TRBD2,-,TRBJ2-3,TRBV5-1,TGCGCCAGCAGCTTAGGACTAGCGGGGGGGCGGTCAGATACGCAGTATTTT,CASSLGLAGGRSDTQYF
TRBD1,-,TRBJ1-3,TRBV9,TGTGCCAGCAGCTCAAGGATAGGACAGGGGACTCGAAACACCATATATTTT,CASSSRIGQGTRNTIYF
-,-,TRBJ2-2,TRBV11-2,TGTGCCAGCAGCAATCTCCCCATGTCGAACACCGGGGAGCTGTTTTTT,CASSNLPMSNTGELFF
-,-,TRBJ2-7,TRBV4-3,TGCGCCAGCAGCCAAGCGGGGTCGGGAGAGCAGTACTTC,CASSQAGSGEQYF
TRBD1,-,TRBJ2-1,TRBV5-8,TGTGCCAGCAGCTCGACAGGGGCCTCCTACAATGAGCAGTTCTTC,CASSSTGASYNEQFF
TRBD1,-,TRBJ1-1,TRBV19,TGTGCCAGTAGTACCCTACAGGGGCCCTCCGATTCGGCTTTCTTT,CASSTLQGPSDSAFF
TRBD2,-,TRBJ2-4,TRBV9,TGTGCCAGCAGCCCCCGGGCTAGCGGGGGATCTAGGATTCAGTACTTC,CASSPRASGGSRIQYF
-,-,TRBJ1-2,TRBV6-1,TGTGCCAGCAGTGAATTTTGGCAATATGGCTACACCTTC,CASSEFWQYGYTF
-,-,TRBJ1-5,TRBV6-5,TGTGCCAGCAGCCGCGGGGAACGCTATCAGCCCCAGCATTTT,CASSRGERYQPQHF
TRBD1,-,TRBJ1-5,TRBV28,TGTGCCAGCAGTTTACCGGGCACCACAGGGGACATAAATCAGCCCCAGCATTTT,CASSLPGTTGDINQPQHF
-,-,TRBJ1-5,TRBV19,TGTGCCAGTAGTACTGACTCATTGAATCAGCCCCAGCATTTT,CASSTDSLNQPQHF
TRBD1,-,TRBJ2-1,TRBV9,TGTGCCAGCAGCGCAGGACAGGGACACAATGAGCAGTTCTTC,CASSAGQGHNEQFF
-,-,TRBJ2-2,TRBV19,TGTGCCAGTACCCCGGTCGGGGCTAACACCGGGGAGCTGTTTTTT,CASTPVGANTGELFF
TRBD1,-,TRBJ2-4,TRBV19,TGTGCCAGTAGTTCAGGGGGCAAGGAGGCCAAAAACATTCAGTACTTC,CASSSGGKEAKNIQYF
-,-,TRBJ1-2,TRBV7-8,TGTGCCAGCAGCCCATTCCCGGGGGGTGCCTATGGCTACACCTTC,CASSPFPGGAYGYTF
TRBD2,-,TRBJ2-1,TRBV3-1/TRBV3-2,TGTGCCAGCAGCCCTCGGACTAGCGGGGGGGCCTACAATGAGCAGTTCTTC,CASSPRTSGGAYNEQFF
-,-,TRBJ1-1,TRBV21-1,TGTGCCAGCAGCAAAGACCGGCGCCCGCGAATGAACACTGAAGCTTTCTTT,CASSKDRRPRMNTEAFF
TRBD1,-,TRBJ1-3,TRBV2,TGTGCCAGCAGCTTGGACAGGGCCTCTGGAAACACCATATATTTT,CASSLDRASGNTIYF
-,-,TRBJ1-4,TRBV7-6,TGTGCCAGCAGCTTAGGAGGGTCGATTGAAAAACTGTTTTTT,CASSLGGSIEKLFF
TRBD1,-,TRBJ1-2,TRBV19,TGTGCCAGTAGTATTACGGGACAGGGATCGGCTGGCTACACCTTC,CASSITGQGSAGYTF
-,once,TRBJ1-1,TRBV3-1/TRBV3-2,TGTGCCAGCAGCCAAGGGGTGGAGAACACTGAAGCTTTCTTT,CASSQGVENTEAFF
-,-,TRBJ1-1,TRBV6-2/TRBV6-3,TGTGCCAGCAGTTACGTTGGGCAGGCCACTGAAGCTTTCTTT,CASSYVGQATEAFF
TRBD1,-,TRBJ1-4,TRBV3-1/TRBV3-2,TGTGCCAGCAGCCCACAGGGGGCAACTAATGAAAAACTGTTTTTT,CASSPQGATNEKLFF
-,-,TRBJ1-2,TRBV5-8,TGTGCCAGCAGCTTGGTCGGGGCCATAAACTATGGCTACACCTTC,CASSLVGAINYGYTF
-,few,TRBJ1-5,TRBV5-1,TGCGCCAGCCGACAGGCTATTGAGGGCAATCAGCCCCAGCATTTT,CASRQAIEGNQPQHF
TRBD1,-,TRBJ1-5,TRBV7-9,TGTGCCAGCAGCTTAGAGGGGACAGGGAAGGGCAATCAGCCCCAGCATTTT,CASSLEGTGKGNQPQHF
-,-,TRBJ2-5,TRBV4-3,TGCGCCAGCAGCCAAGCGAGTGGGTGGGAGACCCAGTACTTC,CASSQASGWETQYF
-,-,TRBJ1-3,TRBV6-5,TGTGCCAGCAGTATCGAGCTATTTGCAAACACCATATATTTT,CASSIELFANTIYF
-,-,TRBJ2-7,TRBV7-8,TGTGCCAGCAGCCTTAACCCGGACAGCTACGAGCAGTACTTC,CASSLNPDSYEQYF